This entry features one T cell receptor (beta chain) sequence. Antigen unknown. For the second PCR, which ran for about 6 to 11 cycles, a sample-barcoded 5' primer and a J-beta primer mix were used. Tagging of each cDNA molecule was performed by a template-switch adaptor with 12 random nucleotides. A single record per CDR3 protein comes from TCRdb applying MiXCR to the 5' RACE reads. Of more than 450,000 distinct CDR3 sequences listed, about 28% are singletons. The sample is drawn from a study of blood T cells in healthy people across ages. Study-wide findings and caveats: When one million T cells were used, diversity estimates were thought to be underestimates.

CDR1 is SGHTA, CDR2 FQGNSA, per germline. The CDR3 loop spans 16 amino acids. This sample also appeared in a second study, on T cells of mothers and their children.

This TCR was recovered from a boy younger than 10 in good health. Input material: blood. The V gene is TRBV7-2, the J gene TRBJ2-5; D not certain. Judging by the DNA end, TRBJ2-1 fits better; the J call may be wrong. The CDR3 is CASSFYEATLYNEQFF. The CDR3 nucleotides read TGTGCCAGCAGCTTTTATGAGGCAACCCTTTACAATGAGCAGTTCTTC.